The entry below gives a single T cell receptor (beta chain) sequence along with its context. As yet, its antigen is unknown. The sample belongs to a study of shared clonotypes between healthy human individuals. Study conclusions and caveats: Naive subsets typically showed greater estimated richness than memory subsets.

This CDR3 has 14 residues. In germline, CDR1 is LNHDA, CDR2 SQIVND (reference sequence). V dropped 2 bases and J dropped 3 bases, with 10 bases sitting between them. Naive CD8 cells were CD45RO-negative, positively selected for CCR7, excluding terminally differentiated effector memory CD45RA+ cells. Method: immunoSEQ multiplex PCR; TCRdb's copy keeps in-frame clones and lacks some. The top ten clones hold roughly 1.7% of a sample with about 2.1 million clones, roughly 91% of them seen once. The specimen sequenced was naive CD8+ T cells from PBMCs. The receptor was isolated from a man aged 18 to 29 in good health. Some clones in this sample may be carry-over from other donors' samples. This chain uses TRBV19 with TRBJ1-1; a possible D gene is TRBD1 (6 bases). The CDR3 loop is CASSIQGLYTEAFF. The CDR3 nucleotides read TGTGCCAGTAGTATACAGGGGCTATACACTGAAGCTTTCTTT.